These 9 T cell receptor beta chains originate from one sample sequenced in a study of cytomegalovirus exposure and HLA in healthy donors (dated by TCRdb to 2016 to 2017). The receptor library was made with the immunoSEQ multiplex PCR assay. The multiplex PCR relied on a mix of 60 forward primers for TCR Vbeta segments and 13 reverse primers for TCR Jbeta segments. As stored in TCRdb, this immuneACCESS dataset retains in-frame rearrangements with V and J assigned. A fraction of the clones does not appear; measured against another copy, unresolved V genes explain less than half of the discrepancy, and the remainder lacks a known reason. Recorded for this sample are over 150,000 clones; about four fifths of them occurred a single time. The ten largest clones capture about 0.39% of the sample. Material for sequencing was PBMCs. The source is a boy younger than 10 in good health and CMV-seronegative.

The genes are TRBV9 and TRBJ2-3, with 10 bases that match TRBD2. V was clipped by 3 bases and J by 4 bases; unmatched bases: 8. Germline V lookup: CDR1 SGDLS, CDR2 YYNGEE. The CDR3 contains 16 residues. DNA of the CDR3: TGTGCCAGCAGCGAAACTAGCGGGAAAGGGGCAGATACGCAGTATTTT. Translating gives CASSETSGKGADTQYF.

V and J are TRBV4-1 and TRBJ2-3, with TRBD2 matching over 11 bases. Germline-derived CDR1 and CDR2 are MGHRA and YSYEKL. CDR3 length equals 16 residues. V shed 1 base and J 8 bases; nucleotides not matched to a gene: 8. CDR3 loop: CASSQVALAGGGTQYF. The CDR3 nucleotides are TGCGCCAGCAGCCAAGTGGCGCTAGCGGGAGGTGGTACGCAGTATTTT.

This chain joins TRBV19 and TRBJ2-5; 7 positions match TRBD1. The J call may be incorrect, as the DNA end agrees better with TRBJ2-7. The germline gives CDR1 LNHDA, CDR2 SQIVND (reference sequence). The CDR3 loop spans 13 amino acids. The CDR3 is CASSPQGKGEQYF. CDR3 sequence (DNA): TGTGCCAGTAGTCCACAGGGGAAGGGCGAGCAGTACTTC.

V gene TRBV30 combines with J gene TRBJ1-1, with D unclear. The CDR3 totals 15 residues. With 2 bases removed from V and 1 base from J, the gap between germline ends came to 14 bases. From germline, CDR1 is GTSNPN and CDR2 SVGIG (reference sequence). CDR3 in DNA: TGTGCCTGGAGTTCCGGGGAGCTGAAGAACACTGAAGCTTTCTTT. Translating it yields CAWSSGELKNTEAFF.

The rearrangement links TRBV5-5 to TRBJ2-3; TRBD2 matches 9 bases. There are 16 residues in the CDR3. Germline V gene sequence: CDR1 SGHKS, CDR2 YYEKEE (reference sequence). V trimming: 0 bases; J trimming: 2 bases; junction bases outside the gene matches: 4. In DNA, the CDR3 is TGTGCCAGCAGCTTGGCCCTAGCGGGATTCACAGATACGCAGTATTTT. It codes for CASSLALAGFTDTQYF.

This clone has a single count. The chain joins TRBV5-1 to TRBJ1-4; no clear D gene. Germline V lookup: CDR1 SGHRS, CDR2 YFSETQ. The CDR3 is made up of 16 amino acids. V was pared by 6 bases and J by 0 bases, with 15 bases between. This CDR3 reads CASKSDIIATNEKLFF. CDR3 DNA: TGCGCCAGCAAGTCAGACATTATTGCAACTAATGAAAAACTGTTTTTT.

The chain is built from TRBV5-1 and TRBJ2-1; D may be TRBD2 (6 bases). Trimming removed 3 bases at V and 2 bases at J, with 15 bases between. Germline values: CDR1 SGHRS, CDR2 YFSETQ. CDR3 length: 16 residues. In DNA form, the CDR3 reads TGCGCCAGCAGCTACCGGGACTTCCAGACCTACAATGAGCAGTTCTTC. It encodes CASSYRDFQTYNEQFF.

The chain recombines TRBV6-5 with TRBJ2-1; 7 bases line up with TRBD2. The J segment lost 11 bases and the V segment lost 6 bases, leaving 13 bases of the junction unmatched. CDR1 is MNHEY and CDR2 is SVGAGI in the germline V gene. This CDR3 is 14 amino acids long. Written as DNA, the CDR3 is TGTGCCAGCAGGCATTTAGGGAGGGAAAATAAGCAGTTCTTC. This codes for CASRHLGRENKQFF.

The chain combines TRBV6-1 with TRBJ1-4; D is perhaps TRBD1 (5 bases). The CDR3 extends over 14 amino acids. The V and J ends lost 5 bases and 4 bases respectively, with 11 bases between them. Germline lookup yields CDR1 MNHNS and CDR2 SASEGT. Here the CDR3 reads CASSKQVLNEKLFF. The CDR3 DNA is TGTGCCAGCAGTAAACAGGTGCTTAATGAAAAACTGTTTTTT.